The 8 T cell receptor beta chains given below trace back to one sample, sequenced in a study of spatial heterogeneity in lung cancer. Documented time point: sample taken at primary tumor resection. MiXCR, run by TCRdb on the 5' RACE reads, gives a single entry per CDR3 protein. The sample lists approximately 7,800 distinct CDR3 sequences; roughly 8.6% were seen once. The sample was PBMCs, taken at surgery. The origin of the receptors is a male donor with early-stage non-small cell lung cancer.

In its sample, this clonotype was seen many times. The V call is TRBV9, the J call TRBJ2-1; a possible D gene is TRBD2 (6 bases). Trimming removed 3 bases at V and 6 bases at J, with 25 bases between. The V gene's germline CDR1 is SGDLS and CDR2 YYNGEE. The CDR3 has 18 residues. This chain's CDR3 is CASSAAFAGTPFRNEQFF. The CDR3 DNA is TGTGCCAGCAGCGCAGCTTTTGCCGGGACTCCTTTCCGCAATGAGCAGTTCTTC.

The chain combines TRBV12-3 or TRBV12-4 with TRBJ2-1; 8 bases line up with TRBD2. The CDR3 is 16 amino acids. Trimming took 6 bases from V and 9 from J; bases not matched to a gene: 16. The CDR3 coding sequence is TGTGCCAGCAGCAACCCATTGAGCGGGGGCGTTGGTGAGCAGTTCTTC. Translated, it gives CASSNPLSGGVGEQFF.

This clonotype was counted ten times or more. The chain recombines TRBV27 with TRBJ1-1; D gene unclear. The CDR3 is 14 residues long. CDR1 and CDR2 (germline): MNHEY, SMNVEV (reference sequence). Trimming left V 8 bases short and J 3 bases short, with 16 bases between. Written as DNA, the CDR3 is TGTGCCAGCCACGTAAGTGGCAGTTACACTGAAGCTTTCTTT. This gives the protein CASHVSGSYTEAFF.

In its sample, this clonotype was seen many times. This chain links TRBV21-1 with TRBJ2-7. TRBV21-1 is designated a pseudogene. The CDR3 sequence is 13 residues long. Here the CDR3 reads CASSKAPTYEQYF. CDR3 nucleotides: TGTGCCAGCAGCAAAGCGCCTACTTACGAGCAGTACTTC.

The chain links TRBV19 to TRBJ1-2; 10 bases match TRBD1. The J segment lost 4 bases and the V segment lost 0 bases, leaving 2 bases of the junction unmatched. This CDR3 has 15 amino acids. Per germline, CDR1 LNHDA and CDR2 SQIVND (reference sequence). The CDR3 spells CASSIEGQGSYGYTF. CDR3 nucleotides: TGTGCCAGTAGTATAGAGGGACAGGGGTCCTATGGCTACACCTTC.

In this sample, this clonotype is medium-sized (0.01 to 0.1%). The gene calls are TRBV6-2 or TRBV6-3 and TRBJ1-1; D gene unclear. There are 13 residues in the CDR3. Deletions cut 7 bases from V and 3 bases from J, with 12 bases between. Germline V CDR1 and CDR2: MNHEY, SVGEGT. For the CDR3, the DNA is TGTGCCAGCACTCTCACTCTACACACTGAAGCTTTCTTT. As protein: CASTLTLHTEAFF.

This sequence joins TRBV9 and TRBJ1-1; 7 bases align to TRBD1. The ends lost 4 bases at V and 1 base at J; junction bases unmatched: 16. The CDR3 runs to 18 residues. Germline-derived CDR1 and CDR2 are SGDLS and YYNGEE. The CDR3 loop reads CASSLPEGAGNGNTEAFF. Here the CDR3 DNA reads TGTGCCAGCAGCCTACCAGAGGGGGCAGGGAACGGGAACACTGAAGCTTTCTTT.

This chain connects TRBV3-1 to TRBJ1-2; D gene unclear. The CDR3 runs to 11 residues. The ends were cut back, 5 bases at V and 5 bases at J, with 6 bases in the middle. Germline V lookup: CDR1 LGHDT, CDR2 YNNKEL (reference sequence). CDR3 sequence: CASSSQYGYTF. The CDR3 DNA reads TGTGCCAGCAGCTCTCAATATGGCTACACCTTC. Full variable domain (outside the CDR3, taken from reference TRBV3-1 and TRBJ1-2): DTAVSQTPKYLVTQMGNDKSIKCEQNLGHDTMYWYKQDSKKFLKIMFSYNNKELIINETVPNRFSPKSPDKAHLNLHINSLELGDSAVYFCASSSQYGYTFGSGTRLTVV.